The clone carrying this TCR beta chain was recorded only once. This sample is drawn from a study of blood T cell repertoires in COVID-19. Some clones are missing from TCRdb's copy, which holds only in-frame ones; the method was immunoSEQ multiplex PCR. The sample yields 220,000 or so clones, over 75% seen once. Germline assignment: CDR1 SGHNT and CDR2 YENEEA. The junction had 3 bases not matched to a gene; V was cut back by 5 bases and J by 0 bases. This CDR3 is built from 14 residues. The rearrangement uses TRBV11-3 and TRBJ1-1, with 7 bases lining up with TRBD1. The source of this sequence is a woman aged 60-70 years who had recovered from COVID-19. The material sequenced was PBMCs or T cells enriched from blood (not recorded which). The CDR3 DNA is TGTGCCAGCAGCGAGGGGGCTATGAACACTGAAGCTTTCTTT. Its protein product is CASSEGAMNTEAFF.